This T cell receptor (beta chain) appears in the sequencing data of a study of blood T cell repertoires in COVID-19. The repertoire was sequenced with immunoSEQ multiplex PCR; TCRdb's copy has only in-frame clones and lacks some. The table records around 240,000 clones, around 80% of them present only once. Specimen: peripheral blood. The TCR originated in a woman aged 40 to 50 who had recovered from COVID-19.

The CDR3 protein is CASSVQASGANVLTF. In DNA, the CDR3 is TGTGCCAGCAGCGTCCAGGCCTCTGGGGCCAACGTCCTGACTTTC. V gene TRBV9 combines with J gene TRBJ2-6; D is unresolved. V lost 2 bases to trimming and J lost 0 bases, with 6 bases between them. There are 15 residues in the CDR3. Germline lookup yields CDR1 SGDLS and CDR2 YYNGEE.